What follows are 9 T cell receptor beta chains derived from one specimen sequenced in a study of ipilimumab plus nivolumab after autologous stem cell transplantation. Profiling relied on immunoSEQ multiplex PCR, and the TCRdb table lists in-frame clones only, not all of them. The sample holds about 43,000 clones, around nine tenths seen once. The sample was PBMCs, taken in a trial of ipilimumab plus nivolumab as post-transplant consolidation. These TCRs come from a male donor with multiple myeloma.

This chain connects TRBV29-1 to TRBJ2-7; 7 bases agree with TRBD1. The germline V gene encodes CDR1 SQVTM and CDR2 ANQGSEA. CDR3 size: 13 residues. The junction had 7 bases not matched to a gene; V was cut back by 6 bases and J by 2 bases. CDR3 sequence (DNA): TGCAGCGTACAACGACAGGGAACCTACGAGCAGTACTTC. Protein sequence: CSVQRQGTYEQYF.

V is TRBV7-2 and J is TRBJ2-3; 9 bases fit TRBD2. After removal of 5 bases from V and 2 bases from J, the junction contained 5 bases not matched to a gene. The CDR3 extends over 15 amino acids. Per the germline V gene, CDR1 is SGHTA and CDR2 is FQGNSA. CDR3 in amino acids: CASSRIAGDTDTQYF. As DNA, the CDR3 is TGTGCCAGCAGCCGAATAGCGGGGGACACAGATACGCAGTATTTT.

The chain employs TRBV2 and TRBJ1-5; D not resolved. Germline CDR1 is SNHLY and CDR2 is FYNNEI. CDR3 size: 14 residues. Trimming took 5 bases from V and 4 from J, leaving 12 bases between them. The CDR3, as DNA: TGTGCCAGCAGTCCAGACCCGAGGAATCAGCCCCAGCATTTT. The encoded protein is CASSPDPRNQPQHF. Combining the CDR3 with reference TRBV2 and TRBJ1-5 gives the whole variable domain EPEVTQTPSHQVTQMGQEVILRCVPISNHLYFYWYRQILGQKVEFLVSFYNNEISEKSEIFDDQFSVERPDGSNFTLKIRSTKLEDSAMYFCASSPDPRNQPQHFGDGTRLSIL.

The genes are TRBV7-4 and TRBJ2-7; D is possibly TRBD1 (5 bases). The CDR3 runs to 17 residues. Trimming removed 10 bases at V and 5 bases at J, with 30 bases between. From germline, CDR1 is SGHVT and CDR2 SQSDAQ. The DNA of the CDR3 is TGTGCCATGCCTCTGGCAGGGTGTCTGCTGGGAAGGAACGAGCAGTACTTC. It translates to CAMPLAGCLLGRNEQYF.

V gene TRBV6-6 combines with J gene TRBJ1-2, with 9 bases identical to TRBD1. V gave up 6 bases and J gave up 2 bases; unmatched junction bases: 4. The CDR3 covers 14 residues. Looked up from germline, CDR1 is MNHNY and CDR2 is SVGAGI (reference sequence). The chain's CDR3 is CASSQDRGNYGYTF. The DNA of the CDR3 is TGTGCCAGCAGCCAGGACAGGGGAAACTATGGCTACACCTTC.

This rearrangement joins TRBV7-8 to TRBJ1-5; D is ambiguous. CDR1 and CDR2 (germline): SGHVS, FQNEAQ. With 5 bases removed from V and 2 bases from J, the gap between germline ends came to 10 bases. This CDR3 has 14 residues. The DNA of the CDR3 is TGTGCCAGCAGCCACCCCGGGCGCAATCAGCCCCAGCATTTT. As protein: CASSHPGRNQPQHF.

V and J are TRBV23-1 and TRBJ1-2, with D perhaps TRBD1 (5 bases). TRBV23-1 is labeled an ORF, and its function is uncertain. The length of the CDR3 is 17 residues. With 3 bases removed from V and 8 bases from J, the gap between germline ends came to 25 bases. The CDR3 region is CASSHQPIRDCRGGYTF. DNA of the CDR3: TGCGCCAGCAGTCATCAGCCAATCCGGGACTGTAGGGGCGGCTACACCTTC.

The V and J genes are TRBV29-1 and TRBJ2-5; possibly TRBD1 for D (5 bases). Trimming stripped 4 bases from V and 4 bases from J, with 10 bases between. This CDR3 has 12 amino acids. CDR1 is SQVTM, CDR2 ANQGSEA, per germline. The CDR3 protein is CSVASGSETQYF. CDR3 bases: TGCAGCGTTGCTTCAGGGTCAGAGACCCAGTACTTC.

The rearrangement uses TRBV7-9 and TRBJ2-7, with D tentatively TRBD2 (5 bases). V gave up 5 bases and J gave up 0 bases, with 14 bases separating them. Per the germline V gene, CDR1 is SEHNR and CDR2 is FQNEAQ (reference sequence). The CDR3 is 15 amino acids. The chain's CDR3 is CASSPSGSSSYEQYF. CDR3 coding DNA: TGTGCCAGCAGCCCGAGCGGTTCAAGCTCCTACGAGCAGTACTTC.